The rows below give T cell receptor beta chains drawn from one sample of a study of blood T cell repertoires in COVID-19. The method was immunoSEQ multiplex PCR; TCRdb's version includes in-frame clones alone and lacks a portion of them. The table has some 180,000 clones, more than 75% seen once. The material sequenced was peripheral blood. All receptors derive from a woman in her 50s with active or convalescent COVID-19. The CDR3 runs from the conserved cysteine through the conserved F or W. Each record gives: clone size, J gene, D gene, V gene, CDR3 DNA, CDR3 protein. A D gene is named only where the DNA matches it firmly. Clone size is shown for a subset of rows, as once, few, many or a class of expanded clone.

clone_size: NA; j_call: TRBJ1-2; d_call: TRBD1; v_call: TRBV9; cdr3_nt: TGTGCCAGCAGCTTTTCCGGGACAGGGTACGATGGCTACACCTTC; cdr3_aa: CASSFSGTGYDGYTF
clone_size: NA; j_call: TRBJ1-2; d_call: TRBD1; v_call: TRBV2; cdr3_nt: TGTGCCAGCAGGGGGGACAGGGAATTACGGGGCTACACCTTC; cdr3_aa: CASRGDRELRGYTF
clone_size: NA; j_call: TRBJ2-2; d_call: NA; v_call: TRBV9; cdr3_nt: TGTGCCAGCAGCCCTCGGGAGAACACGAACACCGGGGAGCTGTTTTTT; cdr3_aa: CASSPRENTNTGELFF
clone_size: NA; j_call: TRBJ1-2; d_call: NA; v_call: TRBV7-9; cdr3_nt: TGTGCCAGCAGCTCAGGGGAGGGCAGTACCTATGGCTACACCTTC; cdr3_aa: CASSSGEGSTYGYTF
clone_size: few; j_call: TRBJ1-2; d_call: NA; v_call: TRBV6-5; cdr3_nt: TGTGCCAGCAGTCCGGGGGTGGCCTATGGCTACACCTTC; cdr3_aa: CASSPGVAYGYTF
clone_size: once; j_call: TRBJ2-3; d_call: TRBD2; v_call: TRBV2; cdr3_nt: TGTGCCAGCAGTAGGGGACTAGCGGGAGGGCCTGTAGATACGCAGTATTTT; cdr3_aa: CASSRGLAGGPVDTQYF
clone_size: NA; j_call: TRBJ1-1; d_call: NA; v_call: TRBV27; cdr3_nt: TGTGCCAGCAGCTTCAACTACAGGGTTAGAGGGTCGAACACTGAAGCTTTCTTT; cdr3_aa: CASSFNYRVRGSNTEAFF
clone_size: NA; j_call: TRBJ2-3; d_call: NA; v_call: TRBV5-1; cdr3_nt: TGCGCCAGCAGCTTGGGGACAGGCACAGATACGCAGTATTTT; cdr3_aa: CASSLGTGTDTQYF
clone_size: NA; j_call: TRBJ2-7; d_call: NA; v_call: TRBV11-3; cdr3_nt: TGTGCCAGCAGCTTAGGGGCGAACTACGAGCAGTACTTC; cdr3_aa: CASSLGANYEQYF
clone_size: NA; j_call: TRBJ2-2; d_call: NA; v_call: TRBV5-5; cdr3_nt: TGTGCCAGCAGCTTGATCAGGGGGGACACCGGGGAGCTGTTTTTT; cdr3_aa: CASSLIRGDTGELFF
clone_size: NA; j_call: TRBJ2-7; d_call: TRBD2; v_call: TRBV25-1; cdr3_nt: TGTGCCAGCAGTGGGGGACTAGCCTTGAACTACGAGCAGTACTTC; cdr3_aa: CASSGGLALNYEQYF
clone_size: NA; j_call: TRBJ1-4; d_call: TRBD1; v_call: TRBV6-4; cdr3_nt: TGTGCCAGATTCCGGGACAGGGGAGGTGAAAAACTGTTTTTT; cdr3_aa: CARFRDRGGEKLFF
clone_size: NA; j_call: TRBJ2-1; d_call: TRBD2; v_call: TRBV5-1; cdr3_nt: TGCGCCAGCAGCCCCGGGAGGGGGGCCGGGGGGTCGTCCTACAATGAGCAGTTCTTC; cdr3_aa: CASSPGRGAGGSSYNEQFF
clone_size: NA; j_call: TRBJ2-1; d_call: NA; v_call: TRBV18; cdr3_nt: TGTGCCAGCTCTGACAGAAGGAACAATGAGCAGTTCTTC; cdr3_aa: CASSDRRNNEQFF
clone_size: NA; j_call: TRBJ1-1; d_call: TRBD1; v_call: TRBV6-5; cdr3_nt: TGTGCCAGCAGCCAGACAGGGGGCAAGGCTGAAGCTTTCTTT; cdr3_aa: CASSQTGGKAEAFF
clone_size: once; j_call: TRBJ1-2; d_call: TRBD1; v_call: TRBV3-1/TRBV3-2; cdr3_nt: TGTGCCAGCAGCCCCAGGGGGAACTATAACTATGGCTACACCTTC; cdr3_aa: CASSPRGNYNYGYTF
clone_size: NA; j_call: TRBJ2-3; d_call: NA; v_call: TRBV6-6; cdr3_nt: TGTGCCAGCAGTTACGGGACTGGCACAGATACGCAGTATTTT; cdr3_aa: CASSYGTGTDTQYF
clone_size: few; j_call: TRBJ1-1; d_call: NA; v_call: TRBV6-6; cdr3_nt: TGTGCCAGCAGTAACCAAGGGGTCCCCCTAACAGCTGAAGCTTTCTTT; cdr3_aa: CASSNQGVPLTAEAFF
clone_size: NA; j_call: TRBJ2-1; d_call: NA; v_call: TRBV25-1; cdr3_nt: TGTGCCAGTTCGGGACACGGAGACAATGAGCAGTTCTTC; cdr3_aa: CASSGHGDNEQFF
clone_size: NA; j_call: TRBJ2-7; d_call: NA; v_call: TRBV7-2; cdr3_nt: TGTGCCAGCAGCTTACAGGGTGGCCCCTCAGACTTC; cdr3_aa: CASSLQGGPSDF
clone_size: NA; j_call: TRBJ1-4; d_call: NA; v_call: TRBV7-2; cdr3_nt: TGTGCCAGCAGCTCCGACAGTCCTTATGCAACTAATGAAAAACTGTTTTTT; cdr3_aa: CASSSDSPYATNEKLFF
clone_size: NA; j_call: TRBJ2-5; d_call: TRBD1; v_call: TRBV15; cdr3_nt: TGTGCCACCAGCAGAGATCCAATACCGGGACAGGGAAGAGAGACCCAGTACTTC; cdr3_aa: CATSRDPIPGQGRETQYF
clone_size: NA; j_call: TRBJ1-2; d_call: NA; v_call: TRBV6-5; cdr3_nt: TGTGCCAGCAGCCTCGGGACTACAGGAGGCTACACCTTC; cdr3_aa: CASSLGTTGGYTF
clone_size: NA; j_call: TRBJ2-7; d_call: NA; v_call: TRBV30; cdr3_nt: TGTGCCTGGAGCCGAGCCGGGACACTGAATTTCGAGCAGTACTTC; cdr3_aa: CAWSRAGTLNFEQYF
clone_size: few; j_call: TRBJ2-1; d_call: NA; v_call: TRBV19; cdr3_nt: TGTGCCAGTAGCCCCGGGACCGGGGGATTTGAGCAGTTCTTC; cdr3_aa: CASSPGTGGFEQFF
clone_size: NA; j_call: TRBJ1-4; d_call: TRBD1; v_call: TRBV7-8; cdr3_nt: TGTGCCAGCAGCTTGGGACAGGGAAATGAAAAACTGTTTTTT; cdr3_aa: CASSLGQGNEKLFF
clone_size: NA; j_call: TRBJ2-7; d_call: NA; v_call: TRBV7-3; cdr3_nt: TGTGCCAGCAGCCCGACTGGAGCGGGCCCCCACGAGCAGTACTTC; cdr3_aa: CASSPTGAGPHEQYF
clone_size: NA; j_call: TRBJ2-7; d_call: TRBD1; v_call: TRBV28; cdr3_nt: TGTGCCAGCAGTTCCAGGACAGGATTCTACGAGCAGTACTTC; cdr3_aa: CASSSRTGFYEQYF
clone_size: NA; j_call: TRBJ1-3; d_call: TRBD1; v_call: TRBV12-5; cdr3_nt: TGTGCTAGTGGCCCTCCGGGACAGGGGTCAAACACCATATATTTT; cdr3_aa: CASGPPGQGSNTIYF
clone_size: NA; j_call: TRBJ1-1; d_call: NA; v_call: TRBV27; cdr3_nt: TGTGCCAGCAGTTTATCAGGGGAAGGTGAGGCTTTCTTT; cdr3_aa: CASSLSGEGEAFF
clone_size: NA; j_call: TRBJ1-2; d_call: NA; v_call: TRBV10-3; cdr3_nt: TGTGCCATCAGGGACGGCGCGGGGGGCTACACCTTC; cdr3_aa: CAIRDGAGGYTF
clone_size: few; j_call: TRBJ1-4; d_call: NA; v_call: TRBV12-5; cdr3_nt: TGTGCTAGTGGTTTGGGAGGGGACACCTTAAGCACTAATGAAAAACTGTTTTTT; cdr3_aa: CASGLGGDTLSTNEKLFF
clone_size: NA; j_call: TRBJ1-1; d_call: NA; v_call: TRBV6-6; cdr3_nt: TGTGCCAGCAGTTACTCGAACGGGGAGGGTACTGAAGCTTTCTTT; cdr3_aa: CASSYSNGEGTEAFF
clone_size: few; j_call: TRBJ2-7; d_call: TRBD2; v_call: TRBV7-9; cdr3_nt: TGTGCCAGCAGCACGGGACTAGCGGGGAAATACGAGCAGTACTTC; cdr3_aa: CASSTGLAGKYEQYF
clone_size: NA; j_call: TRBJ1-1; d_call: NA; v_call: TRBV18; cdr3_nt: TGTGCCAGCTCACCAGGGGCAGTGGGCACTGAAGCTTTCTTT; cdr3_aa: CASSPGAVGTEAFF
clone_size: NA; j_call: TRBJ2-5; d_call: NA; v_call: TRBV5-1; cdr3_nt: TGCGCCAGCAGCTTGGAGGAGGCCCAGTACTTC; cdr3_aa: CASSLEEAQYF
clone_size: NA; j_call: TRBJ1-1; d_call: NA; v_call: TRBV7-9; cdr3_nt: TGTGCCAGCAGCTTAGTTCAGGCGACCACTGAAGCTTTCTTT; cdr3_aa: CASSLVQATTEAFF
clone_size: NA; j_call: TRBJ2-2; d_call: NA; v_call: TRBV9; cdr3_nt: TGTGCCAGCAACCTTGACACCGCGAACACCGGGGAGCTGTTTTTT; cdr3_aa: CASNLDTANTGELFF
clone_size: NA; j_call: TRBJ1-6; d_call: NA; v_call: TRBV7-2; cdr3_nt: TGTGCCAGCAGCTTATTCGGGGGGAATAATTCACCCCTCCACTTT; cdr3_aa: CASSLFGGNNSPLHF
clone_size: NA; j_call: TRBJ1-2; d_call: NA; v_call: TRBV27; cdr3_nt: TGTGCCAGCAGTTTATTCGGCGACAGTTTCTACGGCTATGGCTACACCTTC; cdr3_aa: CASSLFGDSFYGYGYTF
clone_size: NA; j_call: TRBJ1-4; d_call: NA; v_call: TRBV7-9; cdr3_nt: TGTGCCAGCAGCGCGTTCCGTGAAAAACTGTTTTTT; cdr3_aa: CASSAFREKLFF
clone_size: NA; j_call: TRBJ2-2; d_call: NA; v_call: TRBV11-2; cdr3_nt: TGTGCCAGCAGCTTAGGGTTTCAAACTACCGGGGAGCTGTTTTTT; cdr3_aa: CASSLGFQTTGELFF
clone_size: NA; j_call: TRBJ2-5; d_call: NA; v_call: TRBV28; cdr3_nt: TGTGCCAGCAGTTTATATGGCCCCAGGGGAGCAACCCAGTACTTC; cdr3_aa: CASSLYGPRGATQYF
clone_size: NA; j_call: TRBJ2-7; d_call: NA; v_call: TRBV3-1/TRBV3-2; cdr3_nt: TGTGCCAGCAGCCTATCCGGGATCGCCTACGAGCAGTACTTC; cdr3_aa: CASSLSGIAYEQYF
clone_size: NA; j_call: TRBJ2-3; d_call: TRBD1; v_call: TRBV24-1; cdr3_nt: TGTGCCACCGTGGGACAGGGGTCAGATACGCAGTATTTT; cdr3_aa: CATVGQGSDTQYF
clone_size: once; j_call: TRBJ2-1; d_call: NA; v_call: TRBV7-2; cdr3_nt: TGTGCCAGCAGCTTCGAGGGCAGCAGATACAATGAGCAGTTCTTC; cdr3_aa: CASSFEGSRYNEQFF
clone_size: few; j_call: TRBJ1-4; d_call: NA; v_call: TRBV28; cdr3_nt: TGTGCCAGCAGTGGGCAGAAGAGCCCAACTAATGAAAAACTGTTTTTT; cdr3_aa: CASSGQKSPTNEKLFF
clone_size: once; j_call: TRBJ1-5; d_call: TRBD1; v_call: TRBV19; cdr3_nt: TGTGCCAGTAGTCCGAGGGGACAGGGGGCTAGCAATCAGCCCCAGCATTTT; cdr3_aa: CASSPRGQGASNQPQHF
clone_size: once; j_call: TRBJ1-3; d_call: TRBD1; v_call: TRBV5-5; cdr3_nt: TGTGCCAGCAGCCTACAGGGGGACACTGGAAACACCATATATTTT; cdr3_aa: CASSLQGDTGNTIYF
clone_size: NA; j_call: TRBJ1-1; d_call: NA; v_call: TRBV2; cdr3_nt: TGTGCCAGCAGCGGAGAGGTGACTGAAGCTTTCTTT; cdr3_aa: CASSGEVTEAFF
clone_size: NA; j_call: TRBJ1-5; d_call: TRBD1; v_call: TRBV15; cdr3_nt: TGTGCCACCAGCAGAGACCTGTATGGAGGGGGCCTTCTCAATCAGCCCCAGCATTTT; cdr3_aa: CATSRDLYGGGLLNQPQHF
clone_size: NA; j_call: TRBJ2-3; d_call: NA; v_call: TRBV24-1; cdr3_nt: TGTGCCGCTTCCGGGACCAAGGGGGAAGTCGATACGCAGTATTTT; cdr3_aa: CAASGTKGEVDTQYF
clone_size: NA; j_call: TRBJ1-2; d_call: TRBD1; v_call: TRBV10-1; cdr3_nt: TGCGCCATCCAACCGGCCGGGACAGGGTCGGGCTACACCTTC; cdr3_aa: CAIQPAGTGSGYTF
clone_size: NA; j_call: TRBJ2-3; d_call: NA; v_call: TRBV19; cdr3_nt: TGTGCCAGTAAGGAGGGAACAGATACGCAGTATTTT; cdr3_aa: CASKEGTDTQYF
clone_size: few; j_call: TRBJ1-1; d_call: TRBD1; v_call: TRBV5-4; cdr3_nt: TGTGCCAGCAGCTTCGGGGCGACAGGGGGTTTGGCTTTCTTT; cdr3_aa: CASSFGATGGLAFF